This TCR beta chain was captured by sequencing in a study of blood T cell repertoires in COVID-19. Across the whole study: Samples representing acute and convalescent COVID-19 were sourced from the United States, Italy and Spain.

As processed by the authors: Estimated nucleated cell counts came from reference gene primer amplification. Method: immunoSEQ multiplex PCR; TCRdb's copy keeps in-frame clones and lacks some. D and trimming were read from the DNA, whereas the V and J calls and clone size are those reported in that table. The repertoire has roughly 100,000 clones, around 84% of them found once; the top ten carry less than 5%. Per germline, CDR1 GTSNPN and CDR2 SVGIG (reference sequence). The CDR3 runs 13 residues. The V segment lost 2 bases and the J segment 6 bases; nucleotides outside the gene matches: 6. The source is a human donor in a cohort sampled during active COVID-19. Material: peripheral blood. This chain links TRBV30 with TRBJ2-7, with 8 bases identical to TRBD1. CDR3 sequence: CAWSYAGTGEQYF. DNA for the CDR3: TGTGCCTGGAGTTACGCCGGGACAGGCGAGCAGTACTTC.